Below, 30 T cell receptor beta chains from the same sample are listed, as sequenced in a study of vaccination and CD4 T cells after COVID-19. Time point given: late sampling 161 to 241 days after vaccination in three convalescent patients. TCRdb redid the calling of the PCR reads with MiXCR, one entry per CDR3 protein. This sample has approximately 40,000 distinct CDR3 sequences, with 36% found just once. The sample was CD4+ T cells from blood, taken about 7 months after SARS-CoV-2 vaccination. The receptors come from a human donor who had recovered from COVID-19.

This clonotype was counted a few times. V is TRBV19 and J is TRBJ2-5; D possibly matches TRBD1 or TRBD2 (6 bases each). The ends were cut back, 4 bases at V and 1 base at J, with 10 bases in the middle. The CDR3 length is 14 residues. CDR1 LNHDA and CDR2 SQIVND come from the germline V gene (reference sequence). The CDR3 nucleotides read TGTGCCAGTAGTACGCGGGACACCCAAGAGACCCAGTACTTC. It is translated as CASSTRDTQETQYF. The whole variable domain, remainder taken from reference TRBV19 and TRBJ2-5, is DGGITQSPKYLFRKEGQNVTLSCEQNLNHDAMYWYRQDPGQGLRLIYYSQIVNDFQKGDIAEGYSVSREKKESFPLTVTSAQKNPTAFYLCASSTRDTQETQYFGPGTRLLVL.

Note on this clonotype: An end of the junction does not agree with germline; a read error may underlie this. V and J are TRBV20-1 and TRBJ2-1; 8 bases line up with TRBD2. This CDR3 comprises 14 residues. CDR1 DFQATT and CDR2 SNEGSKA come from the germline V gene (reference sequence). CDR3 region: CSANAGGSCNEQFF. CDR3 DNA sequence: TGCAGTGCCAACGCGGGAGGATCCTGCAATGAGCAGTTCTTC.

This clonotype was counted between two and nine times. This sequence joins TRBV19 and TRBJ1-5; TRBD1 matches at 7 bases. Per germline, CDR1 LNHDA and CDR2 SQIVND (reference sequence). Trimming removed 9 bases from V and 5 bases from J; junction bases left unmatched: 19. The CDR3 is 17 amino acids. DNA of the CDR3: TGTGCCAGCACACTAGAACCCGGGACAGCGCCTTATCAGCCCCAGCATTTT. Protein product: CASTLEPGTAPYQPQHF.

The chain has TRBV5-4 and TRBJ2-6; weak D call: TRBD2 (5 bases). CDR3 length equals 15 residues. From germline, CDR1 is SGHNT and CDR2 YYREEE (reference sequence). V gave up 0 bases and J gave up 2 bases, with 6 bases separating them. The CDR3, as DNA: TGTGCCAGCAGCTTGGGGGGAGCTGGGGCCAACGTCCTGACTTTC. It is translated as CASSLGGAGANVLTF. The full variable domain, its missing parts supplied by reference TRBV5-4 and TRBJ2-6, is ETGVTQSPTHLIKTRGQQVTLRCSSQSGHNTVSWYQQALGQGPQFIFQYYREEENGRGNFPPRFSGLQFPNYSSELNVNALELDDSALYLCASSLGGAGANVLTFGAGSRLTVL.

This clonotype was found once. V and J are TRBV7-9 and TRBJ2-1; 11 nucleotides match TRBD2. V shed 1 base and J 6 bases; nucleotides not matched to a gene: 2. Germline V gives CDR1 SEHNR, CDR2 FQNEAQ (reference sequence). The CDR3 is 15 residues long. The CDR3 bases are TGTGCCAGCAGCTTAGAACTAGCGGGAGTCAATGAGCAGTTCTTC. Translation: CASSLELAGVNEQFF.

This clonotype showed up just a few times. V and J are TRBV10-3 and TRBJ1-5, with 7 bases matching TRBD1. CDR3 length: 16 residues. With 2 bases clipped from V and 4 bases from J, the junction kept 8 bases outside the gene matches. The germline V gene has CDR1 ENHRY and CDR2 SYGVKD. The CDR3 DNA sequence: TGTGCCATCAGTGAGGAGCAGGGACAGACAAATCAGCCCCAGCATTTT. Translation gives CAISEEQGQTNQPQHF.

The V gene is TRBV7-6, the J gene TRBJ2-7; D is tentatively TRBD1 or TRBD2 (6 bases each). Germline assignment: CDR1 SGHVS and CDR2 FNYEAQ. The CDR3 contains 15 residues. Trimming cost V 3 bases and J 5 bases, with 17 bases left between them. In nucleotides, the CDR3 is TGTGCCAGCAGCTTGGGTCGGGGGCGGTGGGACGAGCAGTACTTC. Amino acid sequence: CASSLGRGRWDEQYF.

This sequence joins TRBV18 and TRBJ1-5; the D gene is possibly TRBD1 (6 bases). Trimming removed 1 base at V and 6 bases at J, with 10 bases between. Germline V gene sequence: CDR1 KGHSH, CDR2 LQKENI. This CDR3 region has 14 residues. The CDR3 here is CASSPLTGFQPQHF. The DNA of the CDR3 is TGTGCCAGCTCACCACTGACAGGCTTTCAGCCCCAGCATTTT. Drawing the rest from reference TRBV18 and TRBJ1-5, the complete variable domain is NAGVMQNPRHLVRRRGQEARLRCSPMKGHSHVYWYRQLPEEGLKFMVYLQKENIIDESGMPKERFSAEFPKEGPSILRIQQVVRGDSAAYFCASSPLTGFQPQHFGDGTRLSIL.

In its sample, this clonotype was seen a few times. The CDR3 sequence: CASSSSRQRGETDTQYF. CDR3 nucleotide sequence: TGTGCCAGCAGTTCGTCACGACAGCGGGGGGAGACAGATACGCAGTATTTT. This rearrangement joins TRBV27 to TRBJ2-3; 9 bases are shared with TRBD2. With 4 bases clipped from V and 3 bases from J, the junction kept 11 bases outside the gene matches. Germline V gene lookup returns CDR1 MNHEY and CDR2 SMNVEV (reference sequence). CDR3 size: 17 residues.

V gene TRBV27 combines with J gene TRBJ2-7, with a possible D match to TRBD1 (5 bases). Germline V gene lookup returns CDR1 MNHEY and CDR2 SMNVEV (reference sequence). The CDR3 is 14 amino acids. V lost 4 bases and J 0 bases, leaving 10 bases between the germline ends. CDR3 nucleotide sequence: TGTGCCAGCAGTTGGGGCCTAAGCTCCTACGAGCAGTACTTC. Translated, it gives CASSWGLSSYEQYF.

Only a few counts were recorded for this clonotype. CDR3 sequence (DNA): TGCAGTGCTAGAGATCCCGCTAGCGGCTCCTACGAGCAGTACTTC. Its protein is CSARDPASGSYEQYF. This chain links TRBV20-1 with TRBJ2-7, with 7 bases identical to TRBD2. V trimming: 0 bases; J trimming: 0 bases; junction bases outside the gene matches: 5. Germline V gene lookup returns CDR1 DFQATT and CDR2 SNEGSKA (reference sequence). CDR3 size: 15 residues.

The chain has TRBV20-1 and TRBJ2-1, with TRBD1 matching over 8 bases. J was trimmed by 0 bases and V by 3 bases; bases with no gene match: 7. The germline V gene has CDR1 DFQATT and CDR2 SNEGSKA (reference sequence). The CDR3 loop spans 16 amino acids. CDR3 in DNA: TGCAGTGCTAGTGGGTGGGACAGGAGCTCCTACAATGAGCAGTTCTTC. Translated, it gives CSASGWDRSSYNEQFF.

The chain carries TRBV2 and TRBJ2-7; 9 bases agree with TRBD1. Germline values: CDR1 SNHLY, CDR2 FYNNEI. J lost 7 bases, V lost 5 bases, and 6 bases had no gene match. This CDR3 is built from 13 residues. The CDR3 is CASSMGQGREQYF. CDR3 sequence (DNA): TGTGCCAGCAGTATGGGACAGGGCCGGGAGCAGTACTTC.

This clonotype has only a few counts. The chain combines TRBV28 with TRBJ1-2, with D uncertain. Trimming cost V 1 base and J 5 bases, with 8 bases left between them. The CDR3 totals 13 residues. Germline lookup yields CDR1 MDHEN and CDR2 SYDVKM. This CDR3 reads CASSLFDWYGYTF. The CDR3 nucleotides read TGTGCCAGCAGTTTATTTGACTGGTATGGCTACACCTTC.

The rearrangement joins TRBV29-1 to TRBJ1-2; D not certain. CDR1 is SQVTM and CDR2 is ANQGSEA in the germline V gene. The V gene lost 7 bases and the J gene lost 2 bases, with 14 bases spanning the gap. The CDR3 loop spans 13 amino acids. CDR3 sequence reads: CSAYRGTNYGYTF. In DNA, the CDR3 is TGCAGCGCCTACCGTGGCACAAACTATGGCTACACCTTC.

This chain uses TRBV6-2 or TRBV6-3 with TRBJ2-1; 8 positions agree with TRBD2. The length of the CDR3 is 14 residues. J lost 9 bases, V lost 2 bases, and 6 bases had no gene match. Germline V gene lookup returns CDR1 MNHEY and CDR2 SVGEGT. As DNA, the CDR3 is TGTGCCAGCAGTTACAGCGGGAGTCTAGGTGAGCAGTTCTTC. Its protein product is CASSYSGSLGEQFF.

The J gene is TRBJ1-6, the V gene TRBV30; TRBD1 might be the D (5 bases). Trimming took 3 bases from V and 8 from J, leaving 14 bases between them. Germline V gives CDR1 GTSNPN, CDR2 SVGIG (reference sequence). The CDR3 runs to 14 residues. The CDR3 coding sequence is TGTGCCTGGAGCCCGACAGCCTGGGATTCACCCCTCCACTTT. Its translation: CAWSPTAWDSPLHF.

This clonotype was seen a handful of times. The chain uses TRBV20-1 and TRBJ2-7; 7 nucleotides align to TRBD2. The CDR3 runs to 15 residues. Germline V gene data show CDR1 as DFQATT and CDR2 as SNEGSKA (reference sequence). J was trimmed by 3 bases and V by 1 base; bases with no gene match: 9. CDR3: CSARGEGGGVYEQYF. CDR3 DNA sequence: TGCAGTGCTAGAGGGGAGGGAGGTGGGGTCTACGAGCAGTACTTC.

This rearrangement joins TRBV7-9 to TRBJ2-7; D gene unclear. With 1 base removed from V and 2 bases from J, the gap between germline ends came to 15 bases. CDR3 length: 16 amino acids. The germline gives CDR1 SEHNR, CDR2 FQNEAQ (reference sequence). The CDR3 DNA reads as TGTGCCAGCAGCTTAGTTGGTTTCGGCAAAGCCTACGAGCAGTACTTC. Protein sequence: CASSLVGFGKAYEQYF.

This clonotype was recorded a few times. This sequence joins TRBV24-1 and TRBJ2-3; D is undetermined. Deletions cut 4 bases from V and 0 bases from J, with 13 bases between. The CDR3 contains 16 residues. The germline V gene encodes CDR1 KGHDR and CDR2 SFDVKD. The CDR3 protein is CATSDVDTASTDTQYF. In DNA form, the CDR3 reads TGTGCCACCAGTGACGTTGACACAGCTAGCACAGATACGCAGTATTTT.

The gene calls are TRBV27 and TRBJ2-7; D is ambiguous. V was shortened by 6 bases and J by 5 bases, with 14 bases between the two germline ends. CDR1 and CDR2 from the germline V gene are MNHEY and SMNVEV (reference sequence). This CDR3 region has 13 residues. The CDR3 bases are TGTGCCAGCAGCCTAACGATAGGGCACGAGCAGTACTTC. The encoded protein is CASSLTIGHEQYF.

Concerning this clonotype itself: Germline and junction disagree at one end, which may indicate a read error. The chain employs TRBV20-1 and TRBJ1-4; 10 bases are a match to TRBD1. Germline V gene lookup returns CDR1 DFQATT and CDR2 SNEGSKA (reference sequence). The CDR3 has 13 residues. CDR3 DNA sequence: TGCAGTGCTAGAGGTACTCCGGGACAGGGGTTACTTTTT. Translated, it gives CSARGTPGQGLLF.

This clonotype was seen a handful of times. The chain recombines TRBV11-2 with TRBJ2-7; tentatively, D is TRBD1 (5 bases). CDR1 SGHAT and CDR2 FQNNGV come from the germline V gene. V lost 5 bases and J 0 bases, leaving 14 bases between the germline ends. The CDR3 covers 15 residues. The CDR3 loop is CASSNGAGGSYEQYF. DNA of the CDR3: TGTGCCAGCAGCAATGGGGCAGGTGGCTCCTACGAGCAGTACTTC.

This chain joins TRBV6-4 and TRBJ2-7, with 7 bases identical to TRBD2. Trimming at V came to 6 bases and at J to 7 bases, leaving 15 bases not matched to a gene. The CDR3 covers 15 residues. CDR1 is MRHNA, CDR2 SNTAGT, per germline. The CDR3 bases are TGTGCCAGCAGCGCCGGGTTAGCGGGTCCCGATGAGCAGTACTTC. Amino acids: CASSAGLAGPDEQYF.

This rearrangement joins TRBV29-1 to TRBJ2-7; 10 nucleotides line up with TRBD1. This CDR3 has 13 residues. Germline-derived CDR1 and CDR2 are SQVTM and ANQGSEA. The ends lost 5 bases at V and 4 bases at J; junction bases unmatched: 5. The CDR3 protein is CSVLTGGDYEQYF. The CDR3 nucleotides read TGCAGCGTTCTGACAGGGGGCGATTACGAGCAGTACTTC.

Comment on this clonotype: A junction boundary mismatches the germline segment, possibly from a read error. The CDR3 DNA reads TGCAGTGCTAGGGGGACAGGGGGCTCGAGTAATTCACCCCTCAACTTT. This translates into CSARGTGGSSNSPLNF. The chain has TRBV20-1 and TRBJ1-6; 12 bases line up with TRBD1. Germline-derived CDR1 and CDR2 are DFQATT and SNEGSKA (reference sequence). This CDR3 region has 16 residues.

This clonotype was counted only a few times. This sequence joins TRBV19 and TRBJ1-1, with D unclear. Germline V gene lookup returns CDR1 LNHDA and CDR2 SQIVND (reference sequence). Trimming removed 2 bases at V and 0 bases at J, with 10 bases between. The CDR3 runs to 15 residues. The CDR3 spells CASSIHGSVNTEAFF. In nucleotides, the CDR3 is TGTGCCAGTAGTATACATGGGTCGGTGAACACTGAAGCTTTCTTT. Together with reference TRBV19 and TRBJ1-1, the CDR3 gives the full variable domain: DGGITQSPKYLFRKEGQNVTLSCEQNLNHDAMYWYRQDPGQGLRLIYYSQIVNDFQKGDIAEGYSVSREKKESFPLTVTSAQKNPTAFYLCASSIHGSVNTEAFFGQGTRLTVV.

This CDR3 reads CASSGRASATDTQYF. DNA for the CDR3: TGTGCCAGTAGCGGGAGGGCCTCAGCCACAGATACGCAGTATTTT. This chain joins TRBV6-1 and TRBJ2-3; 11 positions match TRBD2. The CDR3 length is 15 residues. J lost 2 bases, V lost 9 bases, and 7 bases had no gene match. Germline lookup yields CDR1 MNHNS and CDR2 SASEGT.

The chain combines TRBV20-1 with TRBJ2-2, with 8 bases identical to TRBD1. This CDR3 region has 15 residues. V lost 6 bases, J lost 0 bases, and 6 bases stayed unmatched. Germline V lookup: CDR1 DFQATT, CDR2 SNEGSKA (reference sequence). The CDR3 DNA follows: TGCAGTGCACGGGACAGGTTAACGAACACCGGGGAGCTGTTTTTT. Its translation is CSARDRLTNTGELFF.

This clonotype was detected a few times. The gene calls are TRBV15 and TRBJ2-5, with 11 bases lining up with TRBD2. V lost 1 base and J lost 5; bases outside the gene matches: 3. Germline CDR1 and CDR2: LNHNV and YYDKDF (reference sequence). This CDR3 has 15 amino acids. CDR3 coding DNA: TGTGCCACCAGCAGAGCCACTAGCGGGAGTGAGACCCAGTACTTC. This encodes CATSRATSGSETQYF.